This T cell receptor beta chain originates from a study of OX40 agonist ivuxolimab in advanced cancers. Germline V gives CDR1 MNHEY, CDR2 SVGAGI. The V end lost 0 bases, the J end lost 8 bases, and 13 bases lay between the germline ends. The CDR3 has 14 residues. Profiling relied on immunoSEQ multiplex PCR, and the TCRdb table lists in-frame clones only, not all of them. The table shows 60,000 or so clones, with less than 90% occurring only once. This chain links TRBV6-5 with TRBJ1-2; D call uncertain. This specimen consisted of CD4+ or CD8+ T cells sorted from blood, obtained in a trial of the OX40 agonist ivuxolimab. This TCR was recovered from an adult with an advanced solid tumor such as melanoma, head and neck, liver or kidney cancer. The CDR3 loop is CASSYSASAPGYTF. The CDR3 nucleotides read TGTGCCAGCAGTTACTCGGCCAGCGCCCCGGGCTACACCTTC.